This record concerns one TCR beta chain sequence. Its antigen is unknown. The sample comes from a study of human T cells and chemical hapten exposure. Across the whole study: It was small differences in pooled library volume that mainly caused per-sample TCR yields to vary. Study results and limitations: With DPC sensitization, TCRs exceeding 1 in 1000 frequency showed no change.

Someone pulled total RNA out of unfractionated whole blood. Between the trimmed V and J ends, which lost 6 bases and 6 bases, there was a span of 14 bases. Germline-derived CDR1 and CDR2 are SQVTM and ANQGSEA. The CDR3 sequence is 13 residues long. As the library was built, unique molecular identifiers were attached to individual cDNA molecules. As originally analysed: Approximately 99,000 TCRs per sample was the median, with a range of about 20,000 to 690,600. TCRdb processed the 5' RACE reads anew with MiXCR; each CDR3 protein has one entry. The V and J calls shown here were made by TCRdb, not taken from the authors' results. The repertoire includes around 80,000 distinct CDR3 sequences, around a sixth of them detected once, and around 7% sits in the top ten.

The TCR was taken from a female donor in good health. The chain links TRBV29-1 to TRBJ2-2, with D hard to call. The CDR3 spells CSVRPGTAGELFF. The CDR3 DNA follows: TGCAGCGTGCGCCCGGGTACCGCCGGGGAGCTGTTTTTT.